This TCR beta chain was found in a study of T cells in Graves' hyperthyroidism and ophthalmopathy. Study results and caveats: Ophthalmopathy was told apart from stable hyperthyroidism by a 13 V-J model.

Many counts were recorded for this clonotype. Antigen unknown. If no ophthalmopathy progression occurred within 18 months, Graves' hyperthyroidism was stable. Patients were aged 18 to 65, had disease duration under 2 months, and had newly diagnosed hyperthyroidism. TCR beta CDR3 region amplification was performed from RNA transcripts. Primed by the HTBI set, a first-round RT-PCR was run on the TCR CDR3. TCRdb fed the multiplex PCR reads into MiXCR, producing one record per CDR3 protein. Here the sample spans some 770,000 distinct CDR3 sequences, 15% to 20% being singletons. The clonotype comes from a man aged 18 to 35 with Graves' hyperthyroidism. The sample taken for sequencing was blood.

CDR3 sequence: CASSFEDARGPQHF. The CDR3 nucleotides read TGTGCCAGCAGTTTCGAGGACGCCCGGGGACCCCAGCATTTT. The V and J genes are TRBV28 and TRBJ1-5; D is ambiguous. V lost 3 bases to trimming and J lost 10 bases, with 16 bases between them. The CDR3 loop spans 14 amino acids. CDR1 and CDR2 (germline): MDHEN, SYDVKM.